The 4 T cell receptor beta chains in this list originate from one sample, sequenced in a study of T cells after yellow fever vaccination. Via MiXCR, TCRdb re-called the 5' RACE reads, giving one row per CDR3 protein. The repertoire holds some 300,000 distinct CDR3 sequences, with roughly 8.6% as singletons. Sequenced here: PBMCs, sampled 45 days after the first yellow fever vaccination. Receptor source: a man in his late teens or twenties who received the YFV17D yellow fever vaccine.

The table lists this clonotype with many counts. The J gene is TRBJ1-1, the V gene TRBV7-9; D remains unclear. CDR3 length equals 13 residues. In germline, CDR1 is SEHNR, CDR2 FQNEAQ (reference sequence). Deletions cut 2 bases from V and 6 bases from J, with 10 bases between. The CDR3: CASSLRREAEAFF. The DNA of the CDR3 is TGTGCCAGCAGCTTAAGGAGGGAAGCTGAAGCTTTCTTT.

V is TRBV11-3 and J is TRBJ2-3; D is unclear. Trimming pared 1 base from V and 3 bases from J, leaving 17 bases between. CDR1 is SGHNT, CDR2 YENEEA, per germline. This CDR3 is 17 amino acids long. CDR3 sequence: CASSLVGIGPGTDTQYF. Written as DNA, the CDR3 is TGTGCCAGCAGCTTAGTGGGGATTGGTCCTGGAACAGATACGCAGTATTTT. Full variable domain (missing parts from reference TRBV11-3 and TRBJ2-3): EAGVVQSPRYKIIEKKQPVAFWCNPISGHNTLYWYLQNLGQGPELLIRYENEEAVDDSQLPKDRFSAERLKGVDSTLKIQPAELGDSAVYLCASSLVGIGPGTDTQYFGPGTRLTVL.

In this sample, this clonotype turned up a few times. The chain couples TRBV6-1 to TRBJ2-3; 7 positions agree with TRBD2. The CDR3 has 17 residues. V lost 7 bases to trimming and J lost 1 base; unmatched junction nucleotides: 14. Germline lookup yields CDR1 MNHNS and CDR2 SASEGT. The CDR3 region has the DNA TGTGCCAGCAAGGGAGGGGCCGCGAGGTTTGGCACAGATACGCAGTATTTT. This codes for CASKGGAARFGTDTQYF.

This sequence joins TRBV12-3 or TRBV12-4 and TRBJ2-1, with 10 bases fitting TRBD2. Trimming cost V 2 bases and J 6 bases; bases outside gene matches: 10. There are 17 residues in the CDR3. CDR3 DNA: TGTGCCAGCAGTTTACCCCAAGCGGGGGGGCCGTCCAATGAGCAGTTCTTC. Its protein is CASSLPQAGGPSNEQFF.